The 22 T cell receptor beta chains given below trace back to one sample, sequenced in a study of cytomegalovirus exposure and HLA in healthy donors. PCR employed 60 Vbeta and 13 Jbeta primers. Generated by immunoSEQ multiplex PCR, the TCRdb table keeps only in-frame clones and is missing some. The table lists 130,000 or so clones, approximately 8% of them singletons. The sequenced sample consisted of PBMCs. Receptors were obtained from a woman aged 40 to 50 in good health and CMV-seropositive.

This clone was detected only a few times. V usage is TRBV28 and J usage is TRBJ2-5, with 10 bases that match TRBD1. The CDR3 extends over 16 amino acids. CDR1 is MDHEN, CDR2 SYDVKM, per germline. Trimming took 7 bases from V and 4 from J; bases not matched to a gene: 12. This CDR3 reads CASTTPGQGYSETQYF. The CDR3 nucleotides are TGTGCCAGCACCACACCGGGACAGGGGTACTCAGAGACCCAGTACTTC.

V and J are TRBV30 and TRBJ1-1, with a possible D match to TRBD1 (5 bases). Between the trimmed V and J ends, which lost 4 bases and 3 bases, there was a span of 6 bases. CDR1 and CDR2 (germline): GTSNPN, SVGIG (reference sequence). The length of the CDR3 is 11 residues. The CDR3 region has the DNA TGTGCCTGGACAGGGTACACTGAAGCTTTCTTT. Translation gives CAWTGYTEAFF.

The CDR3 nucleotides read TGTGCCAGCAGTCCGGGGGGGGGCCCCTACGAGCAGTACTTC. As protein: CASSPGGGPYEQYF. The chain couples TRBV5-4 to TRBJ2-7; TRBD2 matches at 8 bases. Trimming took 5 bases from V and 2 from J; bases not matched to a gene: 6. The germline V gene has CDR1 SGHNT and CDR2 YYREEE (reference sequence). There are 14 residues in the CDR3. The entire variable domain, with the rest obtained from reference TRBV5-4 and TRBJ2-7, is as follows: ETGVTQSPTHLIKTRGQQVTLRCSSQSGHNTVSWYQQALGQGPQFIFQYYREEENGRGNFPPRFSGLQFPNYSSELNVNALELDDSALYLCASSPGGGPYEQYFGPGTRLTVT.

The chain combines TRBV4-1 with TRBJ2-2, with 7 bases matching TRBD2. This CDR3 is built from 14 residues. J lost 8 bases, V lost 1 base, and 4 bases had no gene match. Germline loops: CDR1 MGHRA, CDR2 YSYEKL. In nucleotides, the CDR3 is TGCGCCAGCAGCCAAGGGGGGGGGAAGGGGGAGCTGTTTTTT. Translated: CASSQGGGKGELFF.

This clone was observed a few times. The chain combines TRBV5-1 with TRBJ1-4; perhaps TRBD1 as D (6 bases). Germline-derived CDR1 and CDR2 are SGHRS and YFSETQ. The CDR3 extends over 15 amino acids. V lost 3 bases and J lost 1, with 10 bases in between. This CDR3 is CASSSVQGTNEKLFF. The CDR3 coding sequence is TGCGCCAGCAGCTCCGTACAGGGAACTAATGAAAAACTGTTTTTT.

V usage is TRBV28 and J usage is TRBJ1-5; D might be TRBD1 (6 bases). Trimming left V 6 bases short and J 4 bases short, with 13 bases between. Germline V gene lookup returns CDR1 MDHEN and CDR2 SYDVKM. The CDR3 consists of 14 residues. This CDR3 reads CASRKQGKNQPQHF. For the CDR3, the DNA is TGTGCCAGCAGAAAACAGGGAAAAAATCAGCCCCAGCATTTT.

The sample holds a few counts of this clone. CDR3 amino acids: CASSPDRDSNQETQYF. CDR3 DNA: TGTGCCAGCAGCCCGGACAGGGATAGCAACCAAGAGACCCAGTACTTC. This rearrangement joins TRBV2 to TRBJ2-5; 8 bases line up with TRBD1. The germline gives CDR1 SNHLY, CDR2 FYNNEI. The CDR3 sequence is 16 residues long. The ends lost 6 bases at V and 0 bases at J; junction bases unmatched: 9.

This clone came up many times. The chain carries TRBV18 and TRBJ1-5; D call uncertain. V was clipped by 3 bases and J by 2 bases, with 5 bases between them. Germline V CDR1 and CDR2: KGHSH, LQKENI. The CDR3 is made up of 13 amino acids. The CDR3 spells CASSPIGNQPQHF. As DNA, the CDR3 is TGTGCCAGCTCACCCATTGGCAATCAGCCCCAGCATTTT.

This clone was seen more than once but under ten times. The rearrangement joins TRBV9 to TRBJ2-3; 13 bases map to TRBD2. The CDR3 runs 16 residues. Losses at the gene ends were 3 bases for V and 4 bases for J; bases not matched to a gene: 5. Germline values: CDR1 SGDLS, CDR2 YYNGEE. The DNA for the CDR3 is TGTGCCAGCAGCGAGAGGGGGACTAGCGGGGCAGATACGCAGTATTTT. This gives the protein CASSERGTSGADTQYF.

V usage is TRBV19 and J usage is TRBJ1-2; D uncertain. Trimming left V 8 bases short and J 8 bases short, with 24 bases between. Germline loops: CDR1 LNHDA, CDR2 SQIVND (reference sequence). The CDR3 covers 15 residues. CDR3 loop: CASGVTQAGGRGYTF. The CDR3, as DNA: TGTGCCAGTGGGGTTACGCAGGCAGGAGGTAGGGGCTACACCTTC.

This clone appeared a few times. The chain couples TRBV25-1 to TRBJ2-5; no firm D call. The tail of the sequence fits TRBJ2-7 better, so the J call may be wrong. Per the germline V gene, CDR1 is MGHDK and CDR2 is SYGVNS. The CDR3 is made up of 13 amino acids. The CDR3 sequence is CASSHPVAYEQYF. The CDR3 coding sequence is TGTGCCAGCAGTCACCCCGTCGCTTACGAGCAGTACTTC.

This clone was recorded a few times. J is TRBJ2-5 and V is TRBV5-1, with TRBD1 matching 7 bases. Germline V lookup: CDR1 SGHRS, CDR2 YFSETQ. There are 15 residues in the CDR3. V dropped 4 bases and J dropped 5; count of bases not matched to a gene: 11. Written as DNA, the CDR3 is TGCGCCAGCAGCCCCGGGGACAGCGTCTGGGAGACCCAGTACTTC. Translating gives CASSPGDSVWETQYF.

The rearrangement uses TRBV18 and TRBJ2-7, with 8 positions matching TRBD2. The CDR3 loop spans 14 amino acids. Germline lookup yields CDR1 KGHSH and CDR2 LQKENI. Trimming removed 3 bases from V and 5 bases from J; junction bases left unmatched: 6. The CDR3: CASSPRAGGDEQYF. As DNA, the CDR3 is TGTGCCAGCTCACCGCGGGCGGGGGGCGACGAGCAGTACTTC. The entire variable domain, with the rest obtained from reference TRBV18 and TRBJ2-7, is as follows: NAGVMQNPRHLVRRRGQEARLRCSPMKGHSHVYWYRQLPEEGLKFMVYLQKENIIDESGMPKERFSAEFPKEGPSILRIQQVVRGDSAAYFCASSPRAGGDEQYFGPGTRLTVT.

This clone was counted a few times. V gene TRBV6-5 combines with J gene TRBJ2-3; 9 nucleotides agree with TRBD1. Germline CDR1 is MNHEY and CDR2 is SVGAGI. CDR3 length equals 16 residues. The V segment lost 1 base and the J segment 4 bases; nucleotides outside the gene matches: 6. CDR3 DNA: TGTGCCAGCAGTTACTACGGGACAGGGTGGGCAGATACGCAGTATTTT. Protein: CASSYYGTGWADTQYF.

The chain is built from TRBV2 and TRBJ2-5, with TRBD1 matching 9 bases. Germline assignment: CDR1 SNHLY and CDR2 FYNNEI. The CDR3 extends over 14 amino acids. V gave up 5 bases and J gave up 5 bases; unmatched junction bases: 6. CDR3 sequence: CASSRQGVGETQYF. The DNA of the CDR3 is TGTGCCAGCAGTCGACAGGGGGTAGGGGAGACCCAGTACTTC.

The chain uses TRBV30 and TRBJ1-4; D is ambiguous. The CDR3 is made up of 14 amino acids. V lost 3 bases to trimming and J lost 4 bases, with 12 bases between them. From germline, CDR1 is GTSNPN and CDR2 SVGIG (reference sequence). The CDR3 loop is CAWREGHGNEKLFF. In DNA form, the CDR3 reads TGTGCCTGGAGGGAGGGTCACGGTAATGAAAAACTGTTTTTT.

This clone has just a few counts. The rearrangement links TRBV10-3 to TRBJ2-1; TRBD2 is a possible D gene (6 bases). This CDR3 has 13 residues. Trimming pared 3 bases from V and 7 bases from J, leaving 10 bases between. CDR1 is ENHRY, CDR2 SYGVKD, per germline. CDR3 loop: CAISEGRWNEQFF. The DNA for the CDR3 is TGTGCCATCAGTGAAGGGAGGTGGAATGAGCAGTTCTTC.

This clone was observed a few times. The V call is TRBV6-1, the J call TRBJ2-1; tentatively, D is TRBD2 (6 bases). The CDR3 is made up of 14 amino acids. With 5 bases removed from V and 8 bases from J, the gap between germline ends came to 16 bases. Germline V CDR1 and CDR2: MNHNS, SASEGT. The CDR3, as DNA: TGTGCCAGCAGTAAGGGACTGCCGGTCCATGAGCAGTTCTTC. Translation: CASSKGLPVHEQFF.

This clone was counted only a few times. CDR3 in amino acids: CASSLEQGGETQYF. The CDR3 DNA follows: TGTGCCAGCAGCTTAGAGCAGGGGGGAGAGACCCAGTACTTC. V usage is TRBV7-2 and J usage is TRBJ2-5, with TRBD1 as a possible D gene (7 bases). Germline assignment: CDR1 SGHTA and CDR2 FQGNSA. Trimming pared 1 base from V and 4 bases from J, leaving 10 bases between. This CDR3 comprises 14 residues.

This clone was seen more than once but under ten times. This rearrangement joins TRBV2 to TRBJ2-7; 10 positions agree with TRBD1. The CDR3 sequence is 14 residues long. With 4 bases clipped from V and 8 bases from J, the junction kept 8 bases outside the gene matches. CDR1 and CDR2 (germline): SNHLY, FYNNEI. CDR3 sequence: CASSAGTGDTKQYF. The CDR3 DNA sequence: TGTGCCAGCAGTGCCGGGACAGGGGATACCAAGCAGTACTTC.

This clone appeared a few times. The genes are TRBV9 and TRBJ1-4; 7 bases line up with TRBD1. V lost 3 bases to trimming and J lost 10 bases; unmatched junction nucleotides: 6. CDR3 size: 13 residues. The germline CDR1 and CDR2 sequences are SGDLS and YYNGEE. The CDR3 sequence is CASSAGQEAKLFF. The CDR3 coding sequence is TGTGCCAGCAGCGCAGGACAGGAGGCAAAACTGTTTTTT.

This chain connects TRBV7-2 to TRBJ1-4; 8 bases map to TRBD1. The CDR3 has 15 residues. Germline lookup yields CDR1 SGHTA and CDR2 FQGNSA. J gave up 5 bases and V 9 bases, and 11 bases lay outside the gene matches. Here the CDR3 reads CASTPTGGSNEKLFF. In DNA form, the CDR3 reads TGTGCCAGTACACCCACAGGGGGGTCGAATGAAAAACTGTTTTTT.